This T cell receptor (beta chain) was sequenced in a study of T cell repertoires in cytomegalovirus infection. Study-wide context: Selected CMV epitopes included recently identified HLA-C-restricted ones as well as well-studied HLA-B-restricted ones. It can be stated that public TCR beta signatures indicated CMV infection as well as a matching HLA type.

Study-wide results and caveats: Predominance within the ex vivo response was attributable to HLA-C-restricted CMV-specific TCR beta clonotypes. Of the TCR beta families, the public ones yielded a cumulative frequency that identified carriers of CMV plus the relevant HLA.

Trimming cost V 0 bases and J 0 bases, with 5 bases left between them. The CDR3 sequence is 15 residues long. CDR1 is LGHNA, CDR2 YNFKEQ, per germline. TCRdb independently ran MiXCR on the reads; one entry per CDR3 protein. The sample lists about 360,000 distinct CDR3 sequences, roughly 36% occurring once. Remarks on this clonotype: The antigen remains unidentified.

The rearrangement uses TRBV4-2 and TRBJ2-2; D ambiguous. The sequence derives from a human donor in good health (CMV status not recorded). Some clones in this sample may be carry-over from other donors' samples. The sequences come from cultured PBMCs, collected from culture after CMV antigen stimulation. As DNA, the CDR3 is TGTGCCAGCAGCCAAGATGACACGAACACCGGGGAGCTGTTTTTT. It codes for CASSQDDTNTGELFF.